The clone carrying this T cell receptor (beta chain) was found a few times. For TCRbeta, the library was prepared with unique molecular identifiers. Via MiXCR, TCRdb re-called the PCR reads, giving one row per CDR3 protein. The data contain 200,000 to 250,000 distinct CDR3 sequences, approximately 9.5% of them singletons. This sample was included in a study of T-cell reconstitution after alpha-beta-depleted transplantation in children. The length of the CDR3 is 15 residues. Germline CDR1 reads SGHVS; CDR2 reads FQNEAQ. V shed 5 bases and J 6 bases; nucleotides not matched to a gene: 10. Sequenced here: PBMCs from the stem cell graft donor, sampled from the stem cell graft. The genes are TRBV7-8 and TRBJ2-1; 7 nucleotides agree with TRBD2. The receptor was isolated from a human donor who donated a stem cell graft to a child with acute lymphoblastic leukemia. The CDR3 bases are TGTGCCAGCAGCCTGGTTGGGGGGGAGATCAATGAGCAGTTCTTC. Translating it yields CASSLVGGEINEQFF.